This TCR beta chain came from a study of shared clonotypes between healthy human individuals. Study-wide results and caveats: Of the naive CD4 clonotypes, about 5% were shared across a handful of donors.

Points on this clone: The antigen is undetermined.

The CDR3 extends over 16 amino acids. CDR1 and CDR2 (germline): MNHEY, SMNVEV (reference sequence). The V and J ends lost 5 bases and 3 bases respectively, with 17 bases between them. TCRdb's copy holds only in-frame clones and misses some; the assay was immunoSEQ multiplex PCR. The sample holds about 2 million clones, approximately 94% seen once. Naive CD8 cells lacked CD45RO, underwent positive selection for CCR7 and left out terminally differentiated effector memory CD45RA+ cells. The receptor was derived from a man between 18 and 29 years old in good health. The specimen was naive CD8+ T cells sorted from blood. The rearrangement links TRBV27 to TRBJ2-1; a weak D match, TRBD2 (5 bases). This CDR3 is CASSITTSPYYNEQFF. The CDR3 DNA reads as TGTGCCAGCAGTATAACAACTAGTCCCTACTACAATGAGCAGTTCTTC.